One and the same sample provided the 21 T cell receptor beta chains below, sequenced in a study of OX40 agonist ivuxolimab in advanced cancers. Libraries were built with the immunoSEQ multiplex PCR assay. Drawn from immuneACCESS, this table holds only the in-frame rearrangements with V and J called that TCRdb kept. Clones are partly lost; checked studies trace under half to an unresolved V gene and leave the rest unexplained. In all, the sample holds some 40,000 clones, and about 89% of those were seen once. The ten most abundant clones make up around 28% of the sample. This specimen consisted of CD4+ or CD8+ T cells sorted from blood, obtained in a trial of the OX40 agonist ivuxolimab. Receptors were obtained from an adult with an advanced solid tumor such as melanoma, head and neck, liver or kidney cancer.

V usage is TRBV4-3 and J usage is TRBJ1-3; D ambiguous. Trimming pared 0 bases from V and 0 bases from J, leaving 9 bases between. The germline V gene encodes CDR1 LGHNA and CDR2 YSLEER. CDR3 length: 16 amino acids. The CDR3 spells CASSQEMTPSGNTIYF. DNA of the CDR3: TGCGCCAGCAGCCAAGAAATGACACCCTCTGGAAACACCATATATTTT.

The chain carries TRBV29-1 and TRBJ2-7, with D possibly being TRBD1 (5 bases). V dropped 6 bases and J dropped 5 bases, with 8 bases sitting between them. Germline values: CDR1 SQVTM, CDR2 ANQGSEA. The CDR3 length is 10 residues. For the CDR3, the DNA is TGCAGCGTAGGACATAACGAGCAGTACTTC. Protein sequence: CSVGHNEQYF.

The chain joins TRBV5-6 to TRBJ2-2; D possibly matches TRBD1 or TRBD2 (7 bases each). The germline V gene encodes CDR1 SGHDT and CDR2 YYEEEE. This CDR3 is 16 amino acids long. The V end was cut by 4 bases, the J end by 6 bases, with 19 bases between. The CDR3 loop reads CASSTGGQGGAGELFF. The CDR3 coding sequence is TGTGCCAGCAGCACTGGTGGGCAGGGGGGGGCCGGGGAGCTGTTTTTT.

V gene TRBV7-6 combines with J gene TRBJ1-1; possible D gene TRBD1, 5 bases. V dropped 0 bases and J dropped 6 bases, with 8 bases sitting between them. From germline, CDR1 is SGHVS and CDR2 FNYEAQ. This CDR3 has 13 amino acids. CDR3 sequence reads: CASSLAGPPEAFF. In DNA, the CDR3 is TGTGCCAGCAGCTTAGCGGGACCGCCTGAAGCTTTCTTT.

The gene calls are TRBV9 and TRBJ2-6; maybe TRBD1 (6 bases). The CDR3 totals 15 residues. Germline V lookup: CDR1 SGDLS, CDR2 YYNGEE. V lost 6 bases and J 1 base, leaving 11 bases between the germline ends. CDR3 amino acids: CASTGTPSGANVLTF. CDR3 coding DNA: TGTGCCAGCACAGGGACACCGTCTGGGGCCAACGTCCTGACTTTC.

The CDR3 bases are TGTGCCAGCAGCCAAGTGGATGTAATCAATGAGCAGTTCTTC. Its translation is CASSQVDVINEQFF. The gene calls are TRBV14 and TRBJ2-1; D remains ambiguous. CDR1 and CDR2 from the germline V gene are SGHDN and FVKESK. There are 14 residues in the CDR3. V was pared by 1 base and J by 6 bases, with 10 bases between.

This clone was observed a single time. V and J are TRBV19 and TRBJ2-7; TRBD1 matches at 8 bases. The CDR3 totals 16 residues. Germline V gene data show CDR1 as LNHDA and CDR2 as SQIVND (reference sequence). Unmatched junction bases numbered 7, after V lost 3 bases and J lost 0 bases. Written as DNA, the CDR3 is TGTGCCAGTAGTATTCCCAGGGGGCCGAGCTCCTACGAGCAGTACTTC. It codes for CASSIPRGPSSYEQYF.

This clone was observed a single time. The rearrangement links TRBV19 to TRBJ2-7; D possibly uses TRBD1 or TRBD2 (5 bases each). Germline-derived CDR1 and CDR2 are LNHDA and SQIVND (reference sequence). CDR3 size: 13 residues. V lost 6 bases, J lost 0 bases, and 9 bases lay in between. The CDR3 nucleotides read TGTGCCAGTAGGGGGGTGGACTCCTACGAGCAGTACTTC. Translated, it gives CASRGVDSYEQYF.

This clone was counted only a few times. The CDR3 spells CASSDREPYEQYF. CDR3 sequence (DNA): TGTGCCAGCAGTGACAGGGAACCCTACGAGCAGTACTTC. The chain combines TRBV6-1 with TRBJ2-7; D is perhaps TRBD1 (5 bases). The CDR3 covers 13 residues. Germline V gene sequence: CDR1 MNHNS, CDR2 SASEGT. The V gene lost 3 bases and the J gene lost 2 bases, with 8 bases spanning the gap.

This clone showed up just once. This chain joins TRBV6-5 and TRBJ1-2; D remains ambiguous. The germline gives CDR1 MNHEY, CDR2 SVGAGI. The CDR3 has 14 amino acids. Trimming shortened V by 6 bases and J by 6 bases, and 17 bases separated the two germline ends. CDR3 loop: CASSPTLVGDGYTF. In nucleotides, the CDR3 is TGTGCCAGCAGCCCCACTCTGGTGGGAGATGGCTACACCTTC.

This chain joins TRBV27 and TRBJ2-3; no firm D call. Trimming took off 3 bases at V and 4 bases at J, with 5 bases between the two ends. Looked up from germline, CDR1 is MNHEY and CDR2 is SMNVEV (reference sequence). The length of the CDR3 is 12 residues. CDR3 protein: CASSFGADTQYF. The CDR3 DNA is TGTGCCAGCAGTTTCGGAGCAGATACGCAGTATTTT.

The chain carries TRBV18 and TRBJ2-1; 15 bases align to TRBD2. The CDR3 loop spans 20 amino acids. CDR1 is KGHSH and CDR2 is LQKENI in the germline V gene. V was clipped by 4 bases and J by 0 bases; unmatched bases: 10. CDR3 region: CASSRSGTSGRWSSYNEQFF. For the CDR3, the DNA is TGTGCCAGCTCACGCTCCGGGACTAGCGGGAGGTGGAGCTCCTACAATGAGCAGTTCTTC.

The chain combines TRBV6-5 with TRBJ1-2; 8 positions agree with TRBD1. The CDR3 totals 13 residues. From germline, CDR1 is MNHEY and CDR2 SVGAGI. Germline trimming cut 6 bases from V and 14 bases from J; bases unmatched to any gene: 14. CDR3 sequence: CASSLGTGAWTTF. CDR3 coding DNA: TGTGCCAGCAGCTTGGGGACAGGTGCTTGGACTACCTTC.

The chain carries TRBV19 and TRBJ1-1, with D hard to call. Trimming cost V 6 bases and J 6 bases, with 17 bases left between them. This CDR3 has 14 residues. The germline V gene has CDR1 LNHDA and CDR2 SQIVND (reference sequence). CDR3 region: CASRKKPTEAEAFF. DNA of the CDR3: TGTGCCAGTAGGAAGAAACCCACCGAGGCTGAAGCTTTCTTT.

The V gene is TRBV27, the J gene TRBJ2-5, with a weak D call TRBD2 (6 bases). This CDR3 has 14 residues. Germline assignment: CDR1 MNHEY and CDR2 SMNVEV (reference sequence). V dropped 3 bases and J dropped 3 bases, with 11 bases sitting between them. CDR3 DNA sequence: TGTGCCAGCAGTTTCCATGGAGGGGAAGAGACCCAGTACTTC. As protein: CASSFHGGEETQYF.

This clone came up a few times. An end of the junction does not agree with germline; a read error may underlie this. The rearrangement links TRBV7-7 to TRBJ2-1; weak D call: TRBD2 (6 bases). CDR3 length: 15 residues. CDR1 and CDR2 (germline): SSHAT, FNYEAQ (reference sequence). CDR3 region: CASSLTGVPYNEQFF. The CDR3 region has the DNA TGTGCTAGCAGCTTAACGGGAGTCCCCTACAATGAGCAGTTCTTC.

V and J are TRBV29-1 and TRBJ2-7; weak D call: TRBD2 (6 bases). V was trimmed by 6 bases and J by 2 bases, leaving 11 bases between them. This CDR3 comprises 12 residues. CDR1 and CDR2 from the germline V gene are SQVTM and ANQGSEA. The CDR3 DNA sequence: TGCAGCGTGGTCGGGGGTCCCTACGAGCAGTACTTC. Translated, it gives CSVVGGPYEQYF.

This chain joins TRBV27 and TRBJ1-5; 9 bases fit TRBD1. The CDR3 length is 16 residues. Germline V gives CDR1 MNHEY, CDR2 SMNVEV (reference sequence). The V and J ends lost 8 bases and 2 bases, in that order; junction bases with no gene match: 10. In nucleotides, the CDR3 is TGTGCCAGCGGATGGACAGGGGAAGTCGGCAATCAGCCCCAGCATTTT. It codes for CASGWTGEVGNQPQHF.

This chain links TRBV5-6 with TRBJ2-4; 8 nucleotides agree with TRBD1. CDR1 is SGHDT, CDR2 YYEEEE, per germline. CDR3 size: 16 residues. Unmatched junction bases numbered 5, after V lost 3 bases and J lost 0 bases. This CDR3 reads CASSSTGELAKNIQYF. CDR3 sequence (DNA): TGTGCCAGCAGCTCGACAGGGGAGCTAGCCAAAAACATTCAGTACTTC.

The chain employs TRBV5-5 and TRBJ1-1; D remains unclear. Germline V gene sequence: CDR1 SGHKS, CDR2 YYEKEE (reference sequence). Trimming shortened V by 1 base and J by 1 base, and 8 bases separated the two germline ends. This CDR3 region has 14 residues. The CDR3 protein is CASSLSWGNTEAFF. In DNA, the CDR3 is TGTGCCAGCAGCTTGAGTTGGGGGAACACTGAAGCTTTCTTT.

V gene TRBV27 combines with J gene TRBJ2-1; D is perhaps TRBD1 or TRBD2 (5 bases each). Trimming took 3 bases from V and 4 from J, leaving 7 bases between them. CDR3 length: 13 residues. Per the germline V gene, CDR1 is MNHEY and CDR2 is SMNVEV (reference sequence). DNA for the CDR3: TGTGCCAGCAGTTTGGGGGTTTACAATGAGCAGTTCTTC. It yields the protein CASSLGVYNEQFF.